These 28 T cell receptor beta chains came from one sample sequenced in a study of cytomegalovirus exposure and HLA in healthy donors. PCR involved 60 Vbeta and 13 Jbeta primers. The data were produced by immunoSEQ multiplex PCR, yet TCRdb's version contains in-frame clones alone and is incomplete. Of 200,000 to 300,000 clones in the sample, more than 70% were seen once. Sample: PBMCs. The source of these receptors is a boy between 5 and 17 years old in good health and CMV-seronegative.

This clone was picked up a small number of times. The same CDR3 also results from other DNA sequences found in this sample. V gene TRBV30 combines with J gene TRBJ1-2; no clear D. CDR3 length: 13 amino acids. V dropped 3 bases and J dropped 4 bases, with 12 bases sitting between them. Germline V gene sequence: CDR1 GTSNPN, CDR2 SVGIG (reference sequence). CDR3 coding DNA: TGTGCCTGGAGCCCCGATCGGGGCTATGGCTACACCTTC. Amino acid sequence: CAWSPDRGYGYTF. Based on the CDR3 plus reference TRBV30 and TRBJ1-2, the full variable domain is SQTIHQWPATLVQPVGSPLSLECTVEGTSNPNLYWYRQAAGRGLQLLFYSVGIGQISSEVPQNLSASRPQDRQFILSSKKLLLSDSGFYLCAWSPDRGYGYTFGSGTRLTVV.

V gene TRBV4-1 combines with J gene TRBJ1-2; D possibly corresponds to TRBD1 (5 bases). V lost 3 bases to trimming and J lost 8 bases, with 10 bases between them. This CDR3 contains 12 residues. The germline V gene has CDR1 MGHRA and CDR2 YSYEKL. CDR3 nucleotide sequence: TGCGCCAGCAGCCACACAGGCGCGGGCTACACCTTC. Its translation is CASSHTGAGYTF.

The V and J genes are TRBV10-2 and TRBJ2-7; D remains ambiguous. The ends were cut back, 0 bases at V and 5 bases at J, with 5 bases in the middle. Germline-derived CDR1 and CDR2 are WSHSY and SAAADI. CDR3 length: 12 amino acids. DNA of the CDR3: TGCGCCAGCAGTGAGTCGAGGAACGAGCAGTACTTC. Amino acid sequence: CASSESRNEQYF.

In regard to this clone: The DNA is omitted, as the CDR3 cannot be located on it reliably, and the CDR3 follows TCRdb's listing. The CDR3 sequence is CASSSSGQGVEQYF. This chain links TRBV6-5 with TRBJ2-7; the table assigns TRBD1, which was not confirmed against the DNA. CDR1 and CDR2 (germline): MNHEY, SVGAGI. The CDR3 sequence runs 14 residues, both termini included.

CDR3: CASSVTGKETQYF. The CDR3 region has the DNA TGTGCCAGCAGCGTAACGGGGAAAGAGACCCAGTACTTC. The rearrangement uses TRBV9 and TRBJ2-5, with a tentative D call TRBD2 (5 bases). V gave up 1 base and J gave up 3 bases, with 7 bases separating them. The germline V gene encodes CDR1 SGDLS and CDR2 YYNGEE. This CDR3 has 13 amino acids.

The chain is built from TRBV19 and TRBJ2-7, with D tentatively TRBD1 (7 bases). The length of the CDR3 is 14 residues. Germline values: CDR1 LNHDA, CDR2 SQIVND (reference sequence). V dropped 3 bases and J dropped 6 bases, with 15 bases sitting between them. The CDR3 nucleotides are TGTGCCAGTAGTATGGCAGGGGGGTCTCGCGAGCAGTACTTC. Residues: CASSMAGGSREQYF. Full variable domain (outside the CDR3, taken from reference TRBV19 and TRBJ2-7): DGGITQSPKYLFRKEGQNVTLSCEQNLNHDAMYWYRQDPGQGLRLIYYSQIVNDFQKGDIAEGYSVSREKKESFPLTVTSAQKNPTAFYLCASSMAGGSREQYFGPGTRLTVT.

The chain joins TRBV7-9 to TRBJ2-1, with a tentative D call TRBD2 (5 bases). CDR1 is SEHNR, CDR2 FQNEAQ, per germline (reference sequence). The ends were cut back, 4 bases at V and 0 bases at J, with 10 bases in the middle. The CDR3 runs 15 residues. The CDR3: CASSSGDISYNEQFF. The CDR3, as DNA: TGTGCCAGCAGCTCCGGGGATATCTCCTACAATGAGCAGTTCTTC.

V and J are TRBV13 and TRBJ1-1; 9 bases map to TRBD1. V gave up 0 bases and J gave up 3 bases; unmatched junction bases: 5. The CDR3 has 16 residues. CDR1 is PRHDT and CDR2 is FYEKMQ in the germline V gene (reference sequence). The CDR3 protein is CASSLGNRGLDTEAFF. Written as DNA, the CDR3 is TGTGCCAGCAGCTTAGGTAACAGGGGGCTGGACACTGAAGCTTTCTTT.

The count of this clone is one. The rearrangement links TRBV5-1 to TRBJ2-1; possible D gene TRBD2, 6 bases. V lost 0 bases to trimming and J lost 9 bases, with 13 bases between them. CDR3 length: 14 residues. Germline V gene sequence: CDR1 SGHRS, CDR2 YFSETQ. Here the CDR3 DNA reads TGCGCCAGCAGCTTGGTAGGAGGGCGCGGTGAGCAGTTCTTC. Its translation is CASSLVGGRGEQFF.

This chain connects TRBV9 to TRBJ2-5; 7 nucleotides line up with TRBD2. This CDR3 is 16 amino acids long. Looked up from germline, CDR1 is SGDLS and CDR2 is YYNGEE. V dropped 0 bases and J dropped 4; count of bases not matched to a gene: 9. DNA for the CDR3: TGTGCCAGCAGCGTAGGGTTAAGTGGGAGGGGAGAGACCCAGTACTTC. It translates to CASSVGLSGRGETQYF.

The V and J genes are TRBV6-5 and TRBJ1-2; tentative D call: TRBD1 (6 bases). CDR3 length: 12 residues. In germline, CDR1 is MNHEY, CDR2 SVGAGI. V dropped 4 bases and J dropped 8 bases, with 11 bases sitting between them. The CDR3 region has the DNA TGTGCCAGCAGTTCCACCAGGGGCGGCTACACCTTC. Residues: CASSSTRGGYTF.

The rearrangement uses TRBV18 and TRBJ1-1, with D hard to call. The CDR3 totals 15 residues. V was trimmed by 6 bases and J by 7 bases, leaving 21 bases between them. Germline V gives CDR1 KGHSH, CDR2 LQKENI. CDR3 amino acids: CASSYVGDKGVEAFF. DNA for the CDR3: TGTGCCAGCTCTTATGTAGGAGATAAGGGAGTTGAAGCTTTCTTT. The variable domain in full, completed from reference TRBV18 and TRBJ1-1, reads NAGVMQNPRHLVRRRGQEARLRCSPMKGHSHVYWYRQLPEEGLKFMVYLQKENIIDESGMPKERFSAEFPKEGPSILRIQQVVRGDSAAYFCASSYVGDKGVEAFFGQGTRLTVV.

The CDR3 bases are TGTGCCGGGTTTCGAGGCAGCCAGATACTCTCCTACAATGAGCAGTTCTTC. It translates to CAGFRGSQILSYNEQFF. The gene calls are TRBV7-9 and TRBJ2-1; no definite D call. CDR1 is SEHNR and CDR2 is FQNEAQ in the germline V gene (reference sequence). Deletions cut 11 bases from V and 0 bases from J, with 23 bases between. The length of the CDR3 is 17 residues. The entire variable domain, with the rest obtained from reference TRBV7-9 and TRBJ2-1, is as follows: DTGVSQNPRHKITKRGQNVTFRCDPISEHNRLYWYRQTLGQGPEFLTYFQNEAQLEKSRLLSDRFSAERPKGSFSTLEIQRTEQGDSAMYLCAGFRGSQILSYNEQFFGPGTRLTVL.

The V and J genes are TRBV7-9 and TRBJ1-5; D not resolved. CDR1 SEHNR and CDR2 FQNEAQ come from the germline V gene (reference sequence). Deletions cut 8 bases from V and 5 bases from J, with 13 bases between. The CDR3 runs 13 residues. CDR3 in amino acids: CASSVGRDQPQHF. CDR3 DNA sequence: TGTGCCAGCTCCGTTGGGCGAGATCAGCCCCAGCATTTT.

The chain is built from TRBV7-9 and TRBJ1-2; 10 bases match TRBD1. J gave up 4 bases and V 3 bases, and 5 bases lay outside the gene matches. Looked up from germline, CDR1 is SEHNR and CDR2 is FQNEAQ (reference sequence). The CDR3 has 15 amino acids. The CDR3: CASSLARTGGYGYTF. The CDR3 nucleotides read TGTGCCAGCAGCTTGGCTAGGACAGGGGGCTATGGCTACACCTTC. Together with reference TRBV7-9 and TRBJ1-2, the CDR3 gives the full variable domain: DTGVSQNPRHKITKRGQNVTFRCDPISEHNRLYWYRQTLGQGPEFLTYFQNEAQLEKSRLLSDRFSAERPKGSFSTLEIQRTEQGDSAMYLCASSLARTGGYGYTFGSGTRLTVV.

The sample holds a few counts of this clone. The CDR3 DNA follows: TGTGCCTATTCCGGGACTCCGGTCGCCGGGGAGCTGTTTTTT. Amino acids: CAYSGTPVAGELFF. The rearrangement uses TRBV7-9 and TRBJ2-2, with a possible D match to TRBD2 (6 bases). The CDR3 runs to 14 residues. Germline V gene lookup returns CDR1 SEHNR and CDR2 FQNEAQ (reference sequence). Trimming stripped 11 bases from V and 6 bases from J, with 19 bases between.

The chain has TRBV18 and TRBJ1-1, with D tentatively TRBD1 (6 bases). This CDR3 contains 14 residues. V dropped 3 bases and J dropped 0 bases, with 8 bases sitting between them. CDR1 is KGHSH and CDR2 is LQKENI in the germline V gene. DNA for the CDR3: TGTGCCAGCTCACCCGGACAGATGAACACTGAAGCTTTCTTT. Translating it yields CASSPGQMNTEAFF. Filled out from reference TRBV18 and TRBJ1-1, the complete variable domain reads NAGVMQNPRHLVRRRGQEARLRCSPMKGHSHVYWYRQLPEEGLKFMVYLQKENIIDESGMPKERFSAEFPKEGPSILRIQQVVRGDSAAYFCASSPGQMNTEAFFGQGTRLTVV.

This clone appeared once. The V call is TRBV4-1, the J call TRBJ1-5; 7 nucleotides align to TRBD1. CDR1 is MGHRA, CDR2 YSYEKL, per germline. V was pared by 4 bases and J by 6 bases, with 9 bases of the junction left unmatched. The CDR3 covers 15 residues. The CDR3 reads CASSPTSDRAQPQHF. The CDR3 bases are TGCGCCAGCAGCCCAACTTCTGACAGGGCTCAGCCCCAGCATTTT.

The chain employs TRBV23-1 and TRBJ2-1; D uncertain. TRBV23-1 is known as an ORF, though its function is uncertain. The V end lost 1 base, the J end lost 0 bases, and 13 bases lay between the germline ends. The CDR3 totals 17 residues. CDR3 amino acids: CASSQYLGESSYNEQFF. The DNA of the CDR3 is TGCGCCAGCAGTCAATATCTGGGCGAAAGCTCCTACAATGAGCAGTTCTTC.

The chain couples TRBV4-1 to TRBJ2-5, with D unclear. The better agreement between TRBJ2-7 and the DNA end casts doubt on the J call. This CDR3 is built from 13 residues. Looked up from germline, CDR1 is MGHRA and CDR2 is YSYEKL. CDR3: CASSQDPYYEQYF. In nucleotides, the CDR3 is TGCGCCAGCAGCCAGGATCCTTACTACGAGCAGTACTTC.

This clone was found once. The J gene is TRBJ2-7, the V gene TRBV13, with TRBD2 matching 8 bases. J lost 9 bases, V lost 1 base, and 8 bases had no gene match. The CDR3 extends over 14 amino acids. Germline V gives CDR1 PRHDT, CDR2 FYEKMQ (reference sequence). The CDR3 here is CASSLDGRASPQYF. The DNA for the CDR3 is TGTGCCAGCAGCTTAGACGGGAGGGCCTCACCGCAGTACTTC. The variable domain in full, completed from reference TRBV13 and TRBJ2-7, reads AAGVIQSPRHLIKEKRETATLKCYPIPRHDTVYWYQQGPGQDPQFLISFYEKMQSDKGSIPDRFSAQQFSDYHSELNMSSLELGDSALYFCASSLDGRASPQYFGPGTRLTVT.

In DNA, the CDR3 is TGTGCCAGCAGCCAAGATAGAGGAAACACCATATATTTT. Protein product: CASSQDRGNTIYF. The J gene is TRBJ1-3, the V gene TRBV4-2; D not resolved. Per the germline V gene, CDR1 is LGHNA and CDR2 is YNFKEQ. CDR3 length: 13 amino acids. Trimming removed 0 bases from V and 4 bases from J, with 4 bases in between.

The chain is built from TRBV7-8 and TRBJ2-7; 7 bases fit TRBD2. Trimming at V came to 1 base and at J to 4 bases, leaving 7 bases not matched to a gene. The CDR3 is 15 amino acids. Germline loops: CDR1 SGHVS, CDR2 FQNEAQ. The chain's CDR3 is CASSLVGGNGYEQYF. CDR3 DNA sequence: TGTGCCAGCAGCTTAGTGGGGGGGAACGGGTACGAGCAGTACTTC.

This rearrangement joins TRBV11-3 to TRBJ1-2; the match to TRBD1 covers 7 bases. The CDR3 is 14 amino acids. Germline V gene data show CDR1 as SGHNT and CDR2 as YENEEA. J was trimmed by 5 bases and V by 6 bases; bases with no gene match: 9. The CDR3 loop reads CASSGTGAWYGYTF. CDR3 sequence (DNA): TGTGCCAGCAGTGGAACAGGGGCTTGGTATGGCTACACCTTC.

Only a few counts were recorded for this clone. This rearrangement joins TRBV4-1 to TRBJ2-6, with TRBD2 matching over 7 bases. CDR3 length equals 17 residues. V was clipped by 1 base and J by 0 bases; unmatched bases: 3. The germline V gene has CDR1 MGHRA and CDR2 YSYEKL. This CDR3 is CASSQALADSGANVLTF. The CDR3 coding sequence is TGCGCCAGCAGCCAAGCCCTAGCGGACTCTGGGGCCAACGTCCTGACTTTC.

The chain recombines TRBV5-6 with TRBJ1-2; D might be TRBD1 (6 bases). CDR3 length: 12 amino acids. Germline V CDR1 and CDR2: SGHDT, YYEEEE. V lost 0 bases to trimming and J lost 8 bases, with 8 bases between them. CDR3: CASSLGQEGYTF. CDR3 DNA: TGTGCCAGCAGCTTGGGACAGGAGGGCTACACCTTC.

The chain uses TRBV6-6 and TRBJ2-7, with D perhaps matching TRBD2 (5 bases). Germline values: CDR1 MNHNY, CDR2 SVGAGI (reference sequence). Trimming took off 7 bases at V and 3 bases at J, with 19 bases between the two ends. The CDR3 loop spans 15 amino acids. The CDR3 spells CASTSKTITFYEQYF. The CDR3 bases are TGTGCCAGCACATCAAAGACTATAACCTTCTACGAGCAGTACTTC.

The V and J genes are TRBV29-1 and TRBJ2-7; TRBD1 agrees at 10 bases. The CDR3 sequence is 16 residues long. Trimming at V came to 5 bases and at J to 3 bases, leaving 13 bases not matched to a gene. From germline, CDR1 is SQVTM and CDR2 ANQGSEA. CDR3 coding DNA: TGCAGCGTTCAAGGGACAGGGGACTCGAAGGTCTACGAGCAGTACTTC. Translation: CSVQGTGDSKVYEQYF.